This T cell receptor (beta chain) was identified in a study of T-cell reconstitution after alpha-beta-depleted transplantation in children. During its preparation, the TCRbeta library received unique molecular identifiers. TCRdb re-called the PCR reads with MiXCR, one entry per CDR3 protein. The data show just over 200,000 distinct CDR3 sequences, approximately 8.4% seen once. This clonotype was seen many times. The antigen remains undetermined. The V gene's germline CDR1 is SGHRS and CDR2 YFSETQ. This CDR3 is 14 amino acids long. With 2 bases removed from V and 0 bases from J, the gap between germline ends came to 9 bases. The study, taken as a whole, reports: Reportedly, only several hundred clones from non-depleted graft cells drove alpha-beta T-cell counts at about two months. The authors attributed T-cell counts and diversity one year after transplant mostly to newly produced T cells. High day-60 TCRbeta diversity in some patients came from surviving recipient T cells and thymic progenitors.

Sequences were derived from PBMCs, mostly from graft donor cells, sampled 360 days after TCRalphabeta/CD19-depleted stem cell transplant. The V and J genes are TRBV5-1 and TRBJ2-7; no clear D. This clonotype was sampled from a male patient aged 2-15 years who had a stem cell transplant for acute myeloid leukemia, so the T cells may come from the graft donor. The CDR3 DNA follows: TGCGCCAGCAGCTTTTTGGGGAACTCCTACGAGCAGTACTTC. Translating it yields CASSFLGNSYEQYF.